These 12 T cell receptor beta chains came from one sample sequenced in a study of blood T cell repertoires in COVID-19. Libraries were prepared by immunoSEQ multiplex PCR; TCRdb keeps only in-frame clonotypes and omits some of them. Of roughly 230,000 clones in the sample, 89% were seen once. Sequencing was carried out using peripheral blood. The origin of the receptors is a woman aged 40-49 years who had recovered from COVID-19.

This chain joins TRBV19 and TRBJ2-1; the match to TRBD2 covers 9 bases. Germline lookup yields CDR1 LNHDA and CDR2 SQIVND (reference sequence). The CDR3 sequence is 15 residues long. J was trimmed by 4 bases and V by 5 bases; bases with no gene match: 6. The CDR3 bases are TGTGCCAGTAGTCCGATAGCGGGGGCTTACAATGAGCAGTTCTTC. Translated: CASSPIAGAYNEQFF.

The rearrangement uses TRBV12-3 or TRBV12-4 and TRBJ1-1; 7 bases fit TRBD1. The CDR3 has 13 residues. V trimming: 6 bases; J trimming: 5 bases; junction bases outside the gene matches: 6. CDR3 coding DNA: TGTGCCAGCAGCGACAGGGTCGGGACTGAAGCTTTCTTT. Its protein is CASSDRVGTEAFF.

This clone has a handful of counts. The J gene is TRBJ1-2, the V gene TRBV5-1, with TRBD1 identical over 9 bases. The CDR3 has 16 amino acids. CDR1 and CDR2 from the germline V gene are SGHRS and YFSETQ. With V trimmed by 0 bases and J by 6 bases, 9 bases remained unmatched. The CDR3 DNA follows: TGCGCCAGCAGCTTGGGGACAGGGGAATTGGGAGATGGCTACACCTTC. Amino acid sequence: CASSLGTGELGDGYTF.

The DNA of the CDR3 is TGTGCCAGCAGCCGGACAGGCACAGATACGCAGTATTTT. This gives the protein CASSRTGTDTQYF. The chain is built from TRBV11-2 and TRBJ2-3, with a tentative D call TRBD1 (6 bases). The CDR3 totals 13 residues. Looked up from germline, CDR1 is SGHAT and CDR2 is FQNNGV. The germline V and J ends were trimmed by 5 bases and 1 base, with 7 bases remaining between them.

The J gene is TRBJ1-2, the V gene TRBV12-3 or TRBV12-4; the D is unclear. The V gene lost 5 bases and the J gene lost 5 bases, with 9 bases spanning the gap. The CDR3 has 12 residues. The CDR3 DNA reads TGTGCCAGCAGTCCCCTCGAGTATGGCTACACCTTC. Translation gives CASSPLEYGYTF.

The rearrangement links TRBV13 to TRBJ2-1; the match to TRBD1 covers 10 bases. The CDR3 spans 15 residues. V shed 4 bases and J 4 bases; nucleotides not matched to a gene: 4. Germline CDR1 is PRHDT and CDR2 is FYEKMQ (reference sequence). The CDR3 reads CASSSRDRGYNEQFF. For the CDR3, the DNA is TGTGCCAGCAGCTCCCGGGACAGGGGATACAATGAGCAGTTCTTC. The variable domain in full, with the rest retrieved from reference TRBV13 and TRBJ2-1, is AAGVIQSPRHLIKEKRETATLKCYPIPRHDTVYWYQQGPGQDPQFLISFYEKMQSDKGSIPDRFSAQQFSDYHSELNMSSLELGDSALYFCASSSRDRGYNEQFFGPGTRLTVL.

The chain employs TRBV5-1 and TRBJ1-1, with 7 positions matching TRBD1. This CDR3 contains 14 residues. CDR1 is SGHRS and CDR2 is YFSETQ in the germline V gene. V dropped 4 bases and J dropped 4; count of bases not matched to a gene: 7. This CDR3 is CASSMDRRGTEAFF. CDR3 coding DNA: TGCGCCAGCAGCATGGACAGGAGGGGCACTGAAGCTTTCTTT.

This rearrangement joins TRBV24-1 to TRBJ2-7; 11 positions match TRBD2. V was clipped by 2 bases and J by 4 bases; unmatched bases: 3. Germline-derived CDR1 and CDR2 are KGHDR and SFDVKD. The CDR3 spans 15 residues. The CDR3 sequence: CATSDSGTSGYEQYF. The CDR3 DNA reads TGTGCCACCAGTGATTCCGGGACTAGCGGATACGAGCAGTACTTC.

This chain joins TRBV9 and TRBJ2-3; weak D call: TRBD1 (5 bases). The germline gives CDR1 SGDLS, CDR2 YYNGEE. The CDR3 has 14 residues. With 2 bases removed from V and 5 bases from J, the gap between germline ends came to 12 bases. In DNA, the CDR3 is TGTGCCAGCAGCGTCCTCGGTGGACAAGATACGCAGTATTTT. It translates to CASSVLGGQDTQYF.

For the CDR3, the DNA is TGCGCCAGCAGCTTGGAGGGGGCGGCGGACTATGGCTACACCTTC. This codes for CASSLEGAADYGYTF. The chain combines TRBV5-1 with TRBJ1-2; 7 bases are shared with TRBD1. Losses at the gene ends were 0 bases for V and 3 bases for J; bases not matched to a gene: 5. The CDR3 length is 15 residues. Germline V CDR1 and CDR2: SGHRS, YFSETQ.

The rearrangement joins TRBV2 to TRBJ2-3, with 11 bases that match TRBD2. The germline V gene encodes CDR1 SNHLY and CDR2 FYNNEI. The CDR3 has 15 residues. J gave up 3 bases and V 6 bases, and 5 bases lay outside the gene matches. CDR3: CASRELAGATDTQYF. The CDR3, as DNA: TGTGCCAGCAGGGAACTAGCGGGGGCAACAGATACGCAGTATTTT.

This clone was seen once. The chain uses TRBV10-3 and TRBJ1-5; no clear D. Per germline, CDR1 ENHRY and CDR2 SYGVKD. Deletions cut 4 bases from V and 2 bases from J, with 9 bases between. The CDR3 runs to 14 residues. CDR3 loop: CAISVGEGNQPQHF. CDR3 coding DNA: TGTGCCATCAGTGTAGGAGAAGGCAATCAGCCCCAGCATTTT.